One sample yielded the 18 T cell receptor beta chains listed below, sequenced in a study of blood T cell repertoires in COVID-19 (dated by TCRdb to 2018 to 2021). The library came from the immunoSEQ multiplex PCR assay. Entries here come from immuneACCESS through TCRdb and include only in-frame sequences with V and J called. Some clones fail to appear in such tables; in the studies checked, an unresolved V gene covers under half of the shortfall, and the cause of the remainder is unknown. This sample is represented by roughly 120,000 clones; around four fifths of them were singletons. The top ten constitute 9.5% to 13% of the sample. Sample: peripheral blood. Source of these receptors: a human donor in a cohort sampled during active COVID-19.

The gene calls are TRBV11-3 and TRBJ2-1; 7 nucleotides match TRBD1. J lost 5 bases, V lost 5 bases, and 6 bases had no gene match. The length of the CDR3 is 14 residues. Germline loops: CDR1 SGHNT, CDR2 YENEEA. This CDR3 reads CASSPGGRNNEQFF. The CDR3 coding sequence is TGTGCCAGCAGCCCAGGGGGACGGAACAATGAGCAGTTCTTC.

The rearrangement joins TRBV5-4 to TRBJ1-1, with D hard to call. CDR1 is SGHNT, CDR2 YYREEE, per germline (reference sequence). V was pared by 2 bases and J by 6 bases, with 11 bases between. The CDR3 loop spans 13 amino acids. Here the CDR3 reads CASSLQFFAEAFF. CDR3 bases: TGTGCCAGCAGCTTACAATTTTTCGCTGAAGCTTTCTTT.

V usage is TRBV6-5 and J usage is TRBJ2-5; maybe TRBD1 (8 bases). Looked up from germline, CDR1 is MNHEY and CDR2 is SVGAGI. With 0 bases removed from V and 4 bases from J, the gap between germline ends came to 12 bases. This CDR3 is 15 amino acids long. The DNA of the CDR3 is TGTGCCAGCAGTTACTCGACAGGGGAGGGAGAGACCCAGTACTTC. This gives the protein CASSYSTGEGETQYF.

This clone was picked up one time. The V gene is TRBV3-1 (or the pseudogene TRBV3-2), the J gene TRBJ2-3, with 8 nucleotides matching TRBD2. CDR3 length: 17 amino acids. The germline V gene has CDR1 LGHDT and CDR2 YNNKEL (reference sequence). Germline trimming cut 5 bases from V and 2 bases from J; bases unmatched to any gene: 12. CDR3 in DNA: TGTGCCAGCAGCACCCCCGAGGCGGGGGGCCACACAGATACGCAGTATTTT. Amino acid sequence: CASSTPEAGGHTDTQYF.

The chain has TRBV2 and TRBJ2-3; TRBD2 matches at 14 bases. Germline CDR1 reads SNHLY; CDR2 reads FYNNEI. With V trimmed by 8 bases and J by 3 bases, 10 bases remained unmatched. The CDR3 loop spans 17 amino acids. CDR3: CASSRLAGGPATDTQYF. In nucleotides, the CDR3 is TGTGCCAGCTCCCGACTAGCGGGGGGGCCGGCGACAGATACGCAGTATTTT.

This chain uses TRBV5-5 with TRBJ1-2, with no clear D. Trimming stripped 1 base from V and 0 bases from J, with 13 bases between. CDR3 size: 16 residues. Germline values: CDR1 SGHKS, CDR2 YYEKEE (reference sequence). In DNA form, the CDR3 reads TGTGCCAGCAGCTTGTCTACAGTTCCAGCTAACTATGGCTACACCTTC. Amino acid sequence: CASSLSTVPANYGYTF. The full variable domain, rest sourced from reference TRBV5-5 and TRBJ1-2, is DAGVTQSPTHLIKTRGQQVTLRCSPISGHKSVSWYQQVLGQGPQFIFQYYEKEERGRGNFPDRFSARQFPNYSSELNVNALLLGDSALYLCASSLSTVPANYGYTFGSGTRLTVV.

V and J are TRBV6-1 and TRBJ1-5, with D unresolved. With 0 bases removed from V and 3 bases from J, the gap between germline ends came to 12 bases. The CDR3 extends over 16 amino acids. CDR1 is MNHNS, CDR2 SASEGT, per germline. This CDR3 reads CASSEALTAVNQPQHF. The CDR3 DNA reads as TGTGCCAGCAGTGAAGCATTAACAGCGGTCAATCAGCCCCAGCATTTT.

This clone has more than one count but fewer than ten. V usage is TRBV10-3 and J usage is TRBJ1-1, with D possibly being TRBD1 (6 bases). With 2 bases removed from V and 1 base from J, the gap between germline ends came to 8 bases. CDR1 is ENHRY and CDR2 is SYGVKD in the germline V gene. The CDR3 spans 14 residues. The CDR3 region is CAISEGDKNTEAFF. DNA of the CDR3: TGTGCCATCAGTGAGGGGGACAAGAACACTGAAGCTTTCTTT.

This sequence joins TRBV10-1 and TRBJ2-2, with 10 bases matching TRBD1. Germline V gene data show CDR1 as WNHNN and CDR2 as SYGVQD (reference sequence). The CDR3 sequence is 14 residues long. The V segment lost 5 bases and the J segment 6 bases; nucleotides outside the gene matches: 3. The CDR3 is CASSRQGASGELFF. CDR3 DNA sequence: TGCGCCAGCAGTCGACAGGGGGCGTCCGGGGAGCTGTTTTTT.

This clone was seen a single time. The chain combines TRBV28 with TRBJ1-2; TRBD1 is a possible D gene (5 bases). Germline CDR1 is MDHEN and CDR2 is SYDVKM. Between the trimmed V and J ends, which lost 4 bases and 4 bases, there was a span of 13 bases. The CDR3 has 14 amino acids. The CDR3 reads CASSSGDGLYGYTF. The DNA for the CDR3 is TGTGCCAGCAGTTCGGGGGACGGCCTCTATGGCTACACCTTC.

A few counts support this clone. The chain uses TRBV10-3 and TRBJ2-3; D might be TRBD1 (5 bases). Germline loops: CDR1 ENHRY, CDR2 SYGVKD. The CDR3 sequence is 12 residues long. V was cut by 6 bases and J by 3 bases, with 7 bases left in between. CDR3 loop: CAISDRTDTQYF. The CDR3 DNA reads TGTGCCATCAGCGACAGAACAGATACGCAGTATTTT.

The J gene is TRBJ2-7, the V gene TRBV12-5, with D possibly matching TRBD1 (5 bases). Germline V CDR1 and CDR2: LGHNT, FRNRAP. This CDR3 has 12 amino acids. V dropped 9 bases and J dropped 3 bases, with 12 bases sitting between them. The CDR3 DNA sequence: TGTGCTAGAGATCGGCAGGGCTACGAGCAGTACTTC. Translated: CARDRQGYEQYF.

This rearrangement joins TRBV7-9 to TRBJ2-5; D remains unclear. The germline V gene encodes CDR1 SEHNR and CDR2 FQNEAQ (reference sequence). The CDR3 loop spans 13 amino acids. Trimming removed 6 bases at V and 1 base at J, with 9 bases between. As DNA, the CDR3 is TGTGCCAGCAGTGTGAGGTCCCAAGAGACCCAGTACTTC. As protein: CASSVRSQETQYF.

The chain couples TRBV15 to TRBJ2-7, with D possibly being TRBD2 (5 bases). The CDR3 covers 15 residues. V lost 0 bases, J lost 7 bases, and 16 bases lay in between. Germline V gene sequence: CDR1 LNHNV, CDR2 YYDKDF (reference sequence). The CDR3 spells CATSRDTSGIEEQYF. The CDR3 DNA sequence: TGTGCCACCAGCAGAGATACTTCGGGAATAGAGGAGCAGTACTTC.

The chain joins TRBV4-1 to TRBJ1-2; no reliable D call. Trimming took 1 base from V and 1 from J, leaving 7 bases between them. CDR3 length equals 14 residues. The germline V gene encodes CDR1 MGHRA and CDR2 YSYEKL. The CDR3, as DNA: TGCGCCAGCAGCCAAGCCAGGCATAACTATGGCTACACCTTC. Translation gives CASSQARHNYGYTF.

The chain has TRBV5-6 and TRBJ1-1; D not certain. Trimming stripped 4 bases from V and 3 bases from J, with 16 bases between. Germline V gene sequence: CDR1 SGHDT, CDR2 YYEEEE. The CDR3 runs 15 residues. For the CDR3, the DNA is TGTGCCAGCAGCCCGGGGAGGTGGACGGACACTGAAGCTTTCTTT. Encoded protein: CASSPGRWTDTEAFF.

Comments on this clone: Its ends do not fully match the called genes, so a read error is possible. The chain employs TRBV6-1 and TRBJ2-2; 7 nucleotides agree with TRBD1. The CDR3 runs 15 residues. Germline-derived CDR1 and CDR2 are MNHNS and SASEGT. The CDR3 nucleotides are TGTGCCAGCAGGGAAGGGGGCTCGAACACCGGGGAGCTGTTTTTT. As protein: CASREGGSNTGELFF.

This clone has only one observation. This sequence joins TRBV13 and TRBJ2-3; the match to TRBD2 covers 10 bases. In germline, CDR1 is PRHDT, CDR2 FYEKMQ (reference sequence). The CDR3 has 16 amino acids. V lost 1 base to trimming and J lost 7 bases; unmatched junction nucleotides: 8. CDR3: CASSLEVLAGVNTQYF. Written as DNA, the CDR3 is TGTGCCAGCAGCTTAGAGGTCCTAGCGGGGGTAAATACGCAGTATTTT.